The 10 T cell receptor beta chains below come from one sample, sequenced in a study of blood T cell repertoires in COVID-19. Produced via immunoSEQ multiplex PCR; TCRdb's table is partial and in-frame only. Of about 58,000 clones listed, 85% to 90% are singletons. The sample taken for sequencing was peripheral blood. The receptors derive from a man in his sixties with active COVID-19.

In nucleotides, the CDR3 is TGTGCCAGCAGCCTTGGACAGGGGGCTCTAAGCAGCTACACCTTC. Its protein product is CASSLGQGALSSYTF. The chain has TRBV7-2 and TRBJ1-2; 11 bases fit TRBD1. V was clipped by 5 bases and J by 9 bases; unmatched bases: 11. Germline assignment: CDR1 SGHTA and CDR2 FQGNSA. The CDR3 loop spans 15 amino acids. The full variable domain, in which reference TRBV7-2 and TRBJ1-2 provide the parts outside the CDR3, is GAGVSQSPSNKVTEKGKDVELRCDPISGHTALYWYRQSLGQGLEFLIYFQGNSAPDKSGLPSDRFSAERTGGSVSTLTIQRTQQEDSAVYLCASSLGQGALSSYTFGSGTRLTVV.

This clone was observed a few times. This chain uses TRBV20-1 with TRBJ1-2; unclear D gene. Germline V CDR1 and CDR2: DFQATT, SNEGSKA (reference sequence). This CDR3 region has 11 residues. The CDR3 loop reads CSSGISYGYTF. CDR3 nucleotides: TGCAGCTCGGGGATTAGCTATGGCTACACCTTC.

V and J are TRBV7-9 and TRBJ1-4; 7 nucleotides agree with TRBD1. Germline-derived CDR1 and CDR2 are SEHNR and FQNEAQ (reference sequence). V gave up 1 base and J gave up 8 bases; unmatched junction bases: 13. This CDR3 has 17 residues. The CDR3 spells CASSLVAGDRVREKLFF. CDR3 in DNA: TGTGCCAGCAGCTTAGTGGCCGGAGACAGGGTGAGAGAAAAACTGTTTTTT.

The V and J genes are TRBV25-1 and TRBJ2-5; 7 bases line up with TRBD1. CDR1 is MGHDK, CDR2 SYGVNS, per germline. V shed 0 bases, J shed 5 bases, and the junction held 3 bases outside the gene matches. CDR3 size: 14 residues. DNA of the CDR3: TGTGCCAGCAGTGAATACAGGGGGTCGGAGACCCAGTACTTC. This codes for CASSEYRGSETQYF. Variable domain in full (rest from reference TRBV25-1 and TRBJ2-5): EADIYQTPRYLVIGTGKKITLECSQTMGHDKMYWYQQDPGMELHLIHYSYGVNSTEKGDLSSESTVSRIRTEHFPLTLESARPSHTSQYLCASSEYRGSETQYFGPGTRLLVL.

The chain combines TRBV13 with TRBJ2-3, with 13 bases fitting TRBD2. Germline values: CDR1 PRHDT, CDR2 FYEKMQ (reference sequence). V was clipped by 4 bases and J by 4 bases; unmatched bases: 5. There are 16 residues in the CDR3. The CDR3 loop reads CASSSTSGGAPDTQYF. In DNA, the CDR3 is TGTGCCAGCAGCTCAACTAGCGGGGGGGCCCCAGATACGCAGTATTTT.

This rearrangement joins TRBV15 to TRBJ1-2, with D maybe TRBD1 (5 bases). Germline CDR1 is LNHNV and CDR2 is YYDKDF (reference sequence). The germline V and J ends were trimmed by 1 base and 6 bases, with 15 bases remaining between them. The CDR3 extends over 15 amino acids. The CDR3 here is CATSRARAYGNGYTF. Here the CDR3 DNA reads TGTGCCACCAGCAGAGCCAGGGCATATGGGAATGGCTACACCTTC. Based on the CDR3 plus reference TRBV15 and TRBJ1-2, the full variable domain is DAMVIQNPRYQVTQFGKPVTLSCSQTLNHNVMYWYQQKSSQAPKLLFHYYDKDFNNEADTPDNFQSRRPNTSFCFLDIRSPGLGDTAMYLCATSRARAYGNGYTFGSGTRLTVV.

The J gene is TRBJ1-1, the V gene TRBV7-2; 9 nucleotides agree with TRBD1. The V gene's germline CDR1 is SGHTA and CDR2 FQGNSA. CDR3 length: 17 residues. J gave up 0 bases and V 2 bases, and 7 bases lay outside the gene matches. The CDR3, as DNA: TGTGCCAGCAGCTTACCGGGACAGGGCTCCATGAACACTGAAGCTTTCTTT. It codes for CASSLPGQGSMNTEAFF.

The gene calls are TRBV27 and TRBJ1-6; 10 bases align to TRBD1. Trimming cost V 4 bases and J 6 bases; bases outside gene matches: 6. The germline CDR1 and CDR2 sequences are MNHEY and SMNVEV (reference sequence). CDR3 size: 16 residues. The chain's CDR3 is CASSWGQGLSNSPLHF. The CDR3 DNA sequence: TGTGCCAGCAGTTGGGGACAGGGGTTGAGTAATTCACCCCTCCACTTT.

V usage is TRBV6-6 and J usage is TRBJ1-4; D is possibly TRBD1 (6 bases). The germline V gene has CDR1 MNHNY and CDR2 SVGAGI (reference sequence). V dropped 5 bases and J dropped 0 bases, with 19 bases sitting between them. The CDR3 runs to 18 residues. DNA for the CDR3: TGTGCCAGCAGTCGTTCCGGGCTACAGGGCGCAACTAATGAAAAACTGTTTTTT. As protein: CASSRSGLQGATNEKLFF.

As regards this clone: At one boundary the junction diverges from the germline segment, which might be a read error. V gene TRBV28 combines with J gene TRBJ1-4; D is unresolved. Germline values: CDR1 MDHEN, CDR2 SYDVKM. This CDR3 contains 11 residues. DNA for the CDR3: TGTGCCAGCAGTTCTACGGCCGGGTGGATTTTT. Its translation is CASSSTAGWIF.